The 9 T cell receptor beta chains in this list originate from one sample, sequenced in a study of Graves' ophthalmopathy and Graves' hyperthyroidism. RNA transcripts provided the template for amplifying TCR beta CDR3 regions. RT-PCR was first run with HTBI primers, then multiplex PCR in a second round. Each CDR3 protein gets one entry after TCRdb re-called the multiplex PCR reads with MiXCR. Seen here are 300,000 to 350,000 distinct CDR3 sequences, 15% to 20% observed once, and the top ten hold about 12%. Sequencing was performed on peripheral blood. The source is an adult man with Graves' ophthalmopathy.

This clonotype was seen at least ten times. This chain uses TRBV20-1 with TRBJ2-5, with D uncertain. V dropped 0 bases and J dropped 2 bases, with 10 bases sitting between them. Germline CDR1 DFQATT, CDR2 SNEGSKA (reference sequence). This CDR3 region has 14 residues. CDR3 bases: TGCAGTGCTAGAGATCCGACGGATCAAGAGACCCAGTACTTC. Residues: CSARDPTDQETQYF.

In regard to this clonotype: The junction differs from germline at one of its ends, possibly a read error. The chain couples TRBV4-3 to TRBJ2-5; no clear D gene. Germline V CDR1 and CDR2: LGHNA, YSLEER. The CDR3 has 13 residues. CDR3 nucleotide sequence: TGCGCCAGAAGCCAAGAACCTGGAGAGACACAGTACTTC. It encodes CARSQEPGETQYF.

This clonotype came up many times. The gene calls are TRBV28 and TRBJ1-2; perhaps TRBD1 as D (6 bases). CDR1 MDHEN and CDR2 SYDVKM come from the germline V gene. CDR3 length equals 13 residues. The V gene lost 7 bases and the J gene lost 0 bases, with 9 bases spanning the gap. CDR3 in amino acids: CASTKGANYGYTF. CDR3 bases: TGTGCCAGCACGAAGGGGGCTAACTATGGCTACACCTTC.

This clonotype has ten or more counts. The CDR3 here is CASSYSKPGGRGAEAFF. DNA for the CDR3: TGTGCCAGCAGTTACTCGAAGCCAGGGGGCAGAGGAGCTGAAGCTTTCTTT. The rearrangement uses TRBV6-2 or TRBV6-3 and TRBJ1-1, with 8 bases aligning to TRBD1. The trim removed 0 bases at V and 6 bases at J, leaving 12 bases unmatched. Germline assignment: CDR1 MNHEY and CDR2 SVGEGT. This CDR3 comprises 17 residues.

This CDR3 reads CASSWGTGQNIQYF. CDR3 DNA: TGTGCCAGCAGTTGGGGGACAGGGCAAAACATTCAGTACTTC. The rearrangement links TRBV12-3 or TRBV12-4 to TRBJ2-4; TRBD1 aligns across 9 bases. The CDR3 is 14 amino acids. After removal of 4 bases from V and 5 bases from J, the junction contained 3 bases not matched to a gene.

The chain has TRBV5-4 and TRBJ2-7, with TRBD2 as a possible D gene (7 bases). The CDR3 is made up of 16 amino acids. The germline V gene has CDR1 SGHNT and CDR2 YYREEE (reference sequence). Trimming took off 4 bases at V and 0 bases at J, with 17 bases between the two ends. The CDR3 DNA sequence: TGTGCCAGCAGCACCCGAAGGGGGGGCGCCTCCTACGAGCAGTACTTC. Translating gives CASSTRRGGASYEQYF.

This chain uses TRBV15 with TRBJ1-5; 9 bases agree with TRBD1. In germline, CDR1 is LNHNV, CDR2 YYDKDF (reference sequence). The CDR3 consists of 17 residues. The V and J ends lost 1 base and 4 bases, in that order; junction bases with no gene match: 8. CDR3 nucleotides: TGTGCCACCAGCAGAGGGGGGGGACAGGGCCTAAATCAGCCCCAGCATTTT. Its translation: CATSRGGGQGLNQPQHF.

Many counts were recorded for this clonotype. Written as DNA, the CDR3 is TGTGCCAGCAGCTCGGGGGGCGGAGAAGCTTTCTTT. Translation gives CASSSGGGEAFF. The V call is TRBV7-3, the J call TRBJ1-1, with D possibly TRBD1 on 6 matching bases. Germline loops: CDR1 SGHTA, CDR2 FQGTGA. Trimming removed 4 bases at V and 8 bases at J, with 11 bases between. The CDR3 covers 12 residues.

Ten or more counts support this clonotype. The chain uses TRBV20-1 and TRBJ2-5; the D gene could be TRBD1 or TRBD2 (5 bases each). CDR1 DFQATT and CDR2 SNEGSKA come from the germline V gene (reference sequence). Trimming left V 5 bases short and J 5 bases short, with 18 bases between. CDR3 size: 14 residues. For the CDR3, the DNA is TGCAGTGCTGGGGGAACTCGAGCCGTCGAGACCCAGTACTTC. Amino acids: CSAGGTRAVETQYF.